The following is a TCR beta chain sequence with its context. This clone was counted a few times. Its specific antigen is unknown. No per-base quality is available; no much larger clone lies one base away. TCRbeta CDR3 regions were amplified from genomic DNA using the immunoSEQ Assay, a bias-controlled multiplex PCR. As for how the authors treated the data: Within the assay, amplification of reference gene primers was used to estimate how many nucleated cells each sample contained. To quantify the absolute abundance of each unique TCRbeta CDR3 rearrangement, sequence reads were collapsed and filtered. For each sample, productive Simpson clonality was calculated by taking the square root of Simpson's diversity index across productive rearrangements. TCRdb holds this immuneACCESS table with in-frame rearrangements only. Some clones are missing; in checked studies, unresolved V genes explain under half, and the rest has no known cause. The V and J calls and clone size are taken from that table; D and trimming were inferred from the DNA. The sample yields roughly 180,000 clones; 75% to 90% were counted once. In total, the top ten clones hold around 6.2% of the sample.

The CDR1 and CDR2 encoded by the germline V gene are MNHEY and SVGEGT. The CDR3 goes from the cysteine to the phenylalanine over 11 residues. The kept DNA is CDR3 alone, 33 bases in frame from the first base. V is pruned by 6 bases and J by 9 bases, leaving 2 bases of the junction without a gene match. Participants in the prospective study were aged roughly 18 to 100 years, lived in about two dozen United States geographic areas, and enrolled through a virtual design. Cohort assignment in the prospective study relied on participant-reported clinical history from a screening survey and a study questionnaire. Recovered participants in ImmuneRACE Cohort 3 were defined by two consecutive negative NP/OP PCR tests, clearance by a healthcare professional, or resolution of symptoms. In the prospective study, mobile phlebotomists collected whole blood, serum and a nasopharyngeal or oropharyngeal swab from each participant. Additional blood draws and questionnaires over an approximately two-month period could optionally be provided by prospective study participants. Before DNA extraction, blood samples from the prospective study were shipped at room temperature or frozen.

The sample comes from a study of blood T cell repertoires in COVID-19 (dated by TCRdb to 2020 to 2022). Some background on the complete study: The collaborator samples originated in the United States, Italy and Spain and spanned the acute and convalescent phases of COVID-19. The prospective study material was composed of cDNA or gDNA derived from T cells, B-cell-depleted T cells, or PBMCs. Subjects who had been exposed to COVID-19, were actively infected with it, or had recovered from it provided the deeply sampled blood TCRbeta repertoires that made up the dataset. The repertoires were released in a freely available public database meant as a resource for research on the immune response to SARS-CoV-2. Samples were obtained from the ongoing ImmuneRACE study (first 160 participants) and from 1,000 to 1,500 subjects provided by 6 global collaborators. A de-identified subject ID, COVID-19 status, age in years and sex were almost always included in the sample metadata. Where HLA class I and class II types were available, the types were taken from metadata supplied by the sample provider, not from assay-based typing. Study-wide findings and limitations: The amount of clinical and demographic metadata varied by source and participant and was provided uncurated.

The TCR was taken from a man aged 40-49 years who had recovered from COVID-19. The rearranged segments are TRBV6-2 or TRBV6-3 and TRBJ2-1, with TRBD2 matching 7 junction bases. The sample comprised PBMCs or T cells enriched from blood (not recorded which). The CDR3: CASSWGGEQFF. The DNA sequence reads TGTGCCAGCAGCTGGGGGGGTGAGCAGTTCTTC.